This TCR beta chain was profiled in a study of T cell changes during pregnancy in multiple sclerosis. V lost 5 bases and J lost 4; bases outside the gene matches: 13. The germline V gene encodes CDR1 SGHRS and CDR2 YFSETQ. CDR3 length: 17 residues. Assay used: immunoSEQ multiplex PCR; TCRdb lists only in-frame clones, some missing. The sample lists 60,000 to 85,000 clones; just over 90% were seen once. The input for sequencing was peripheral blood, taken in the second trimester of pregnancy. The sequence was obtained from a female donor with multiple sclerosis, enrolled in a pregnancy study. This chain links TRBV5-1 with TRBJ2-2, with TRBD2 matching over 8 bases. The CDR3 sequence is CASSVEGRGGGTGELFF. The CDR3 DNA reads as TGCGCCAGCAGTGTCGAAGGTCGGGGGGGAGGCACCGGGGAGCTGTTTTTT.